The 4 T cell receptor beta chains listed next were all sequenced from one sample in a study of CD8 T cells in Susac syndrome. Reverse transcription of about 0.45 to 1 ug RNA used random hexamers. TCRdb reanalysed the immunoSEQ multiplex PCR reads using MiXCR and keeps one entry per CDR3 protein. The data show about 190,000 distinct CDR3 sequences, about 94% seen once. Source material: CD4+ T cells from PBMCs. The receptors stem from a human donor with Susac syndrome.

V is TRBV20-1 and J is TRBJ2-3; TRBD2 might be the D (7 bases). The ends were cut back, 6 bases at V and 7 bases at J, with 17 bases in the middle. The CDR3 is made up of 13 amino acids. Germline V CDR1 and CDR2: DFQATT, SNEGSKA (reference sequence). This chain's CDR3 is CSAGMAGAHTQYF. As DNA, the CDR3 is TGCAGTGCGGGTATGGCGGGGGCACATACGCAGTATTTT.

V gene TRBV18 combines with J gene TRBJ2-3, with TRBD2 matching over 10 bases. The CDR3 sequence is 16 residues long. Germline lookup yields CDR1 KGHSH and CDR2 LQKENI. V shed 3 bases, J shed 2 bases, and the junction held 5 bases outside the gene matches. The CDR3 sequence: CASSPPSGGLTDTQYF. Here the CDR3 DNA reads TGTGCCAGCTCACCGCCTAGCGGGGGACTCACAGATACGCAGTATTTT.

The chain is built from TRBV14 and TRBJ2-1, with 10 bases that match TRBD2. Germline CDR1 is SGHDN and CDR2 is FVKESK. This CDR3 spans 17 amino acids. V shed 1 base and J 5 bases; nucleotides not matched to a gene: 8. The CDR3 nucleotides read TGTGCCAGCAGCCAAGGGACAGTCGGACTAGCGGACAATGAGCAGTTCTTC. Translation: CASSQGTVGLADNEQFF. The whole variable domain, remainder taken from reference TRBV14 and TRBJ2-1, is EAGVTQFPSHSVIEKGQTVTLRCDPISGHDNLYWYRRVMGKEIKFLLHFVKESKQDESGMPNNRFLAERTGGTYSTLKVQPAELEDSGVYFCASSQGTVGLADNEQFFGPGTRLTVL.

The CDR3 is CAWSVSGAGGYTF. The CDR3 DNA follows: TGTGCCTGGAGTGTCTCGGGGGCCGGTGGCTACACCTTC. The chain recombines TRBV30 with TRBJ1-2; possible D gene TRBD1, 6 bases. V was trimmed by 0 bases and J by 7 bases, leaving 12 bases between them. From germline, CDR1 is GTSNPN and CDR2 SVGIG (reference sequence). The CDR3 length is 13 residues.